The clone carrying this T cell receptor (beta chain) was counted between two and nine times. What it binds is unknown. The data derive from a study of response to subunit inactivated influenza vaccine. Overall study results and limits: Authors suggested each seasonal influenza vaccination recruits few new T cells.

MiXCR, run by TCRdb on the RT-PCR reads, gives a single entry per CDR3 protein. The sample comprises 250,000 to 350,000 distinct CDR3 sequences, 20% to 25% of which are singletons, and 10% rests with the top ten. The germline V gene has CDR1 KGHDR and CDR2 SFDVKD. The CDR3 covers 18 residues. With 5 bases clipped from V and 5 bases from J, the junction kept 10 bases outside the gene matches. The clonotype originates from a man in his fifties or sixties who received an inactivated influenza vaccine. The chain couples TRBV24-1 to TRBJ2-1; TRBD2 matches 14 bases. Sample: PBMCs from blood, taken about 20 months after vaccination. CDR3 residues: CATSALGLAGGPDNEQFF. Written as DNA, the CDR3 is TGTGCCACCAGTGCCCTAGGACTAGCGGGAGGTCCAGACAATGAGCAGTTCTTC.